These 26 T cell receptor beta chains originate from one sample sequenced in a study of T cell changes during pregnancy in multiple sclerosis. Method: immunoSEQ multiplex PCR; TCRdb's copy keeps in-frame clones and lacks some. Altogether more than 55,000 clones are present, 90% to 95% being singletons, with the ten largest covering under 3%. Sample: CD8+ T cells from peripheral blood mononuclear cells, taken after pregnancy. Receptor source: a female donor with multiple sclerosis, enrolled in a pregnancy study.

The V gene is TRBV18, the J gene TRBJ2-5, with 8 bases aligning to TRBD2. J gave up 4 bases and V 2 bases, and 9 bases lay outside the gene matches. The CDR3 runs 16 residues. Germline CDR1 is KGHSH and CDR2 is LQKENI. The CDR3 spells CASSPAAGEVRETQYF. CDR3 bases: TGTGCCAGCTCACCAGCAGCGGGAGAGGTCCGAGAGACCCAGTACTTC.

This rearrangement joins TRBV2 to TRBJ2-2; weak D call: TRBD2 (5 bases). The germline V gene has CDR1 SNHLY and CDR2 FYNNEI. V lost 6 bases and J lost 1, with 21 bases in between. This CDR3 is 18 amino acids long. Written as DNA, the CDR3 is TGTGCCAGCAGCCAAACGGGGAAAGTTTGGGGGAACACCGGGGAGCTGTTTTTT. It yields the protein CASSQTGKVWGNTGELFF.

This chain links TRBV27 with TRBJ1-4, with D maybe TRBD1 (5 bases). Between the trimmed V and J ends, which lost 5 bases and 7 bases, there was a span of 17 bases. The germline CDR1 and CDR2 sequences are MNHEY and SMNVEV (reference sequence). This CDR3 spans 15 amino acids. CDR3 region: CASSIGGGYGEKLFF. The CDR3 nucleotides read TGTGCCAGCAGTATAGGCGGGGGGTATGGTGAAAAACTGTTTTTT.

The genes are TRBV30 and TRBJ2-5; weak D call: TRBD1 (7 bases). Per germline, CDR1 GTSNPN and CDR2 SVGIG (reference sequence). The germline V and J ends were trimmed by 4 bases and 5 bases, with 17 bases remaining between them. The CDR3 runs to 14 residues. The CDR3 sequence: CAWMSQGGWETQYF. The CDR3 DNA is TGTGCCTGGATGTCCCAGGGGGGATGGGAGACCCAGTACTTC. The full variable domain, in which reference TRBV30 and TRBJ2-5 provide the parts outside the CDR3, is SQTIHQWPATLVQPVGSPLSLECTVEGTSNPNLYWYRQAAGRGLQLLFYSVGIGQISSEVPQNLSASRPQDRQFILSSKKLLLSDSGFYLCAWMSQGGWETQYFGPGTRLLVL.

V is TRBV9 and J is TRBJ2-7; tentatively, D is TRBD1 (6 bases). Trimming pared 3 bases from V and 1 base from J, leaving 11 bases between. The CDR3 runs 14 residues. Germline V CDR1 and CDR2: SGDLS, YYNGEE. CDR3 nucleotide sequence: TGTGCCAGCAGCGGGCAGGGGTCTTCCTACGAGCAGTACTTC. Its protein product is CASSGQGSSYEQYF.

This chain joins TRBV30 and TRBJ2-5; possible D gene TRBD2, 5 bases. The CDR3 covers 11 residues. Trimming removed 2 bases at V and 5 bases at J, with 6 bases between. Germline assignment: CDR1 GTSNPN and CDR2 SVGIG (reference sequence). CDR3 in amino acids: CAWSRGETQYF. DNA for the CDR3: TGTGCCTGGAGTCGAGGGGAGACCCAGTACTTC.

The chain couples TRBV28 to TRBJ1-2; possible D gene TRBD1, 6 bases. Between the trimmed V and J ends, which lost 4 bases and 2 bases, there was a span of 11 bases. Germline loops: CDR1 MDHEN, CDR2 SYDVKM. The CDR3 spans 14 residues. The CDR3 coding sequence is TGTGCCAGCAGTTACAGGGTGGAAAACTATGGCTACACCTTC. Its translation: CASSYRVENYGYTF.

CDR3 sequence: CASSKRPGVRNQPQHF. CDR3 DNA sequence: TGTGCCAGCAGCAAAAGGCCAGGGGTAAGGAATCAGCCCCAGCATTTT. This chain connects TRBV21-1 to TRBJ1-5; whether TRBD1, the table's D call, matches the DNA was not checked. TRBV21-1 is classified as a pseudogene. CDR3 length: 16 amino acids.

This clone was seen just once. V is TRBV15 and J is TRBJ1-5; possibly TRBD1 for D (5 bases). With 6 bases removed from V and 0 bases from J, the gap between germline ends came to 15 bases. Germline values: CDR1 LNHNV, CDR2 YYDKDF (reference sequence). The CDR3 consists of 16 residues. CDR3 DNA sequence: TGTGCCACCAGAACGGGGGGGAGGAATAGCAATCAGCCCCAGCATTTT. It yields the protein CATRTGGRNSNQPQHF.

This clone occurred once. V and J are TRBV4-2 and TRBJ2-4, with TRBD2 as a possible D gene (5 bases). This CDR3 is 16 amino acids long. Germline assignment: CDR1 LGHNA and CDR2 YNFKEQ. The V and J ends lost 0 bases and 1 base respectively, with 10 bases between them. The CDR3: CASSQDSGIAKNIQYF. The CDR3 DNA reads TGTGCCAGCAGCCAAGATTCGGGAATTGCCAAAAACATTCAGTACTTC.

The rearrangement links TRBV6-1 to TRBJ2-2, with TRBD1 matching 8 bases. There are 15 residues in the CDR3. Germline V lookup: CDR1 MNHNS, CDR2 SASEGT. The V gene end was trimmed by 10 bases and the J gene end by 5 bases; junction bases not matched to a gene: 12. CDR3 nucleotides: TGTGCCACTCAGACAGGGGAATGGGGGACCGGGGAGCTGTTTTTT. Translated, it gives CATQTGEWGTGELFF.

The chain recombines TRBV6-1 with TRBJ2-1; D ambiguous. V was trimmed by 5 bases and J by 2 bases, leaving 13 bases between them. The CDR3 has 15 amino acids. The V gene's germline CDR1 is MNHNS and CDR2 SASEGT. CDR3 DNA: TGTGCCAGCAGTCTCCGGAAAGAGGCCTACAATGAGCAGTTCTTC. Translated: CASSLRKEAYNEQFF.

The rearrangement uses TRBV28 and TRBJ2-3; 9 positions agree with TRBD2. Germline values: CDR1 MDHEN, CDR2 SYDVKM. The CDR3 covers 18 residues. The trim removed 4 bases at V and 4 bases at J, leaving 15 bases unmatched. The CDR3 region is CASSSSLPLAGEADTQYF. The CDR3 DNA reads as TGTGCCAGCAGTTCCTCCCTACCATTAGCGGGAGAGGCAGATACGCAGTATTTT.

The chain has TRBV2 and TRBJ1-1; D ambiguous. Trimming removed 8 bases from V and 0 bases from J, with 7 bases in between. Germline assignment: CDR1 SNHLY and CDR2 FYNNEI. This CDR3 has 12 residues. CDR3 sequence reads: CASVEVNTEAFF. In nucleotides, the CDR3 is TGTGCCAGCGTGGAGGTGAACACTGAAGCTTTCTTT. Supplemented by reference TRBV2 and TRBJ1-1, the full variable domain reads EPEVTQTPSHQVTQMGQEVILRCVPISNHLYFYWYRQILGQKVEFLVSFYNNEISEKSEIFDDQFSVERPDGSNFTLKIRSTKLEDSAMYFCASVEVNTEAFFGQGTRLTVV.

The chain carries TRBV9 and TRBJ2-1; 9 nucleotides match TRBD2. The CDR3 sequence is 16 residues long. V lost 2 bases to trimming and J lost 3 bases; unmatched junction nucleotides: 6. The germline V gene encodes CDR1 SGDLS and CDR2 YYNGEE. The CDR3 DNA reads as TGTGCCAGCAGCGTCCCACTAGCGGGTGGCTACAATGAGCAGTTCTTC. Its translation: CASSVPLAGGYNEQFF.

The rearrangement joins TRBV19 to TRBJ1-1; TRBD1 matches at 7 bases. The CDR3 totals 16 residues. Trimming removed 7 bases from V and 0 bases from J; junction bases left unmatched: 11. Per the germline V gene, CDR1 is LNHDA and CDR2 is SQIVND (reference sequence). The CDR3 DNA is TGTGCCAGTAAAGGGGGCCTCGGAGACATGAACACTGAAGCTTTCTTT. Its translation is CASKGGLGDMNTEAFF.

This chain joins TRBV4-1 and TRBJ2-3; TRBD1 aligns across 8 bases. This CDR3 comprises 14 residues. The germline V gene has CDR1 MGHRA and CDR2 YSYEKL. Trimming took 5 bases from V and 4 from J; bases not matched to a gene: 5. The CDR3 here is CASSRGQGPDTQYF. CDR3 in DNA: TGCGCCAGCAGCAGAGGACAGGGACCAGATACGCAGTATTTT.

V is TRBV14 and J is TRBJ2-3, with 8 bases fitting TRBD2. Germline trimming cut 5 bases from V and 6 bases from J; bases unmatched to any gene: 4. This CDR3 spans 13 amino acids. Germline V gene sequence: CDR1 SGHDN, CDR2 FVKESK. CDR3 in amino acids: CASSIIAGDTQYF. The CDR3 DNA follows: TGTGCCAGCAGCATAATAGCGGGGGATACGCAGTATTTT.

The chain carries TRBV10-3 and TRBJ2-3, with TRBD2 matching 10 bases. Germline V gives CDR1 ENHRY, CDR2 SYGVKD. J gave up 1 base and V 10 bases, and 5 bases lay outside the gene matches. This CDR3 contains 14 residues. The CDR3, as DNA: TGTGCCAGCGGCGGGACTAGCGGCACAGATACGCAGTATTTT. It translates to CASGGTSGTDTQYF.

The chain recombines TRBV5-1 with TRBJ2-7, with 11 positions matching TRBD1. V lost 4 bases, J lost 0 bases, and 6 bases stayed unmatched. In germline, CDR1 is SGHRS, CDR2 YFSETQ. This CDR3 has 16 residues. The CDR3 sequence: CASSPWTGGNSYEQYF. The DNA of the CDR3 is TGCGCCAGCAGCCCCTGGACAGGGGGCAACTCCTACGAGCAGTACTTC.

The genes are TRBV7-6 and TRBJ2-3, with 12 bases aligning to TRBD2. There are 17 residues in the CDR3. Germline V gene data show CDR1 as SGHVS and CDR2 as FNYEAQ. With V trimmed by 3 bases and J by 5 bases, 9 bases remained unmatched. The CDR3 DNA reads as TGTGCCAGCAGCTTGAGACTAGCGGGAGAATTGGGAGATACGCAGTATTTT. Translating it yields CASSLRLAGELGDTQYF.

The V gene is TRBV4-1, the J gene TRBJ1-2; D is ambiguous. The CDR3 consists of 15 residues. Germline V CDR1 and CDR2: MGHRA, YSYEKL. Between the trimmed V and J ends, which lost 0 bases and 7 bases, there was a span of 15 bases. For the CDR3, the DNA is TGCGCCAGCAGCCAAGAACGCCAGTCTACTACTGGCTACACCTTC. It yields the protein CASSQERQSTTGYTF.

CDR3 nucleotides: TGTGCCAGTAGTATAGGACACCCGTTGGGCGCTGAAGCTTTCTTT. The encoded protein is CASSIGHPLGAEAFF. V and J are TRBV19 and TRBJ1-1, with unresolved D. Deletions cut 1 base from V and 6 bases from J, with 15 bases between. The CDR3 totals 15 residues. Germline V gives CDR1 LNHDA, CDR2 SQIVND (reference sequence).

The V call is TRBV11-1, the J call TRBJ2-2; no clear D gene. Germline CDR1 and CDR2: SGHAT and FQDESV (reference sequence). Between the trimmed V and J ends, which lost 10 bases and 1 base, there was a span of 10 bases. This CDR3 contains 13 residues. The CDR3 is CATMSGNTGELFF. The CDR3 nucleotides are TGTGCCACAATGTCAGGGAACACCGGGGAGCTGTTTTTT.

The chain carries TRBV4-2 and TRBJ2-7; 9 nucleotides align to TRBD1. Germline V gene sequence: CDR1 LGHNA, CDR2 YNFKEQ. The junction had 10 bases not matched to a gene; V was cut back by 0 bases and J by 4 bases. This CDR3 has 17 amino acids. The CDR3 bases are TGTGCCAGCAGCCAAGAGGGTACCGGACAGGGGATATACGAGCAGTACTTC. Translated, it gives CASSQEGTGQGIYEQYF.

The rearrangement joins TRBV5-6 to TRBJ2-1, with 10 bases fitting TRBD2. The CDR3 covers 15 residues. Germline V gives CDR1 SGHDT, CDR2 YYEEEE. The junction had 7 bases not matched to a gene; V was cut back by 2 bases and J by 8 bases. CDR3 in DNA: TGTGCCAGCAGCTTTGGCCCTAGCGGGAGTTATGAGCAGTTCTTC. Its translation: CASSFGPSGSYEQFF.